This TCR beta chain was profiled in a study of blood T cell repertoires in COVID-19. At the level of the study: The United States, Italy and Spain supplied acute and convalescent COVID-19 samples.

In the authors' workflow: Amplification from reference gene primers served as the basis for estimated nucleated cell counts. Assay: immunoSEQ multiplex PCR; the TCRdb copy retains only in-frame clones and omits some. V, J and clone size are taken as reported in that table, and D and trimming were inferred from the DNA itself. The sample includes roughly 150,000 clones, 70% to 90% of them seen just once. CDR1 is LGHDT and CDR2 is YNNKEL in the germline V gene (reference sequence). J gave up 8 bases and V 1 base, and 6 bases lay outside the gene matches. CDR3 length: 14 amino acids. In Seattle, patients joined the study during active infection and were tracked longitudinally.

The clonotype comes from a woman aged 80 or older with COVID-19, enrolled during active disease. The specimen sequenced was peripheral blood. This rearrangement joins TRBV3-1 (or the pseudogene TRBV3-2) to TRBJ1-2, with TRBD1 matching 8 bases. CDR3 protein: CASSQAQGAVGYTF. The CDR3 DNA follows: TGTGCCAGCAGCCAAGCGCAGGGGGCGGTAGGCTACACCTTC.